This T cell receptor (beta chain) was identified during a study of blood T cell repertoires in COVID-19. Study-level background: Samples came from the United States, Italy and Spain, spanning acute and convalescent COVID-19. PBMCs, B-cell-depleted T cells, or T cells were the source of the cDNA or gDNA that made up the material.

Germline V lookup: CDR1 KGHSH, CDR2 LQKENI. V was cut by 3 bases and J by 2 bases, with 8 bases left in between. There are 13 residues in the CDR3. Original handling: Estimated nucleated cell counts came from reference gene primer amplification. Assay used: immunoSEQ multiplex PCR; TCRdb lists only in-frame clones, some missing. V and J calls plus clone size are reproduced from that table; the DNA served to infer D and trimming. The table shows over 150,000 clones, with around 90% occurring only once. This clonotype originated in a man between 50 and 59 years old who had recovered from COVID-19. Sequenced: peripheral blood. The chain has TRBV18 and TRBJ2-7, with D perhaps matching TRBD1 (6 bases). CDR3 residues: CASSPGTTYEQYF. CDR3 in DNA: TGTGCCAGCTCACCCGGGACAACCTACGAGCAGTACTTC. Variable domain in full (rest from reference TRBV18 and TRBJ2-7): NAGVMQNPRHLVRRRGQEARLRCSPMKGHSHVYWYRQLPEEGLKFMVYLQKENIIDESGMPKERFSAEFPKEGPSILRIQQVVRGDSAAYFCASSPGTTYEQYFGPGTRLTVT.